These T cell receptor beta chains were read from a single sample in a study of blood T cell repertoires in COVID-19. The assay was immunoSEQ multiplex PCR, and TCRdb's table has in-frame clones only and misses some. The sample records about 64,000 clones, under 95% being singletons. Sequenced sample: peripheral blood. The receptor set was obtained from a human donor in a cohort sampled during active COVID-19. Both conserved end residues are part of each CDR3. D genes are given only for firm matches. Some rows mark clone size as missing; the rest say once, few, many or name a class of expanded clone.

j_gene: TRBJ2-7; d_gene: .; v_gene: TRBV10-2; abundance: .; CDR3aa: CASSDDRRGEQYF; CDR3nt: TGCGCCAGCAGTGATGACCGCCGAGGGGAGCAGTACTTC
j_gene: TRBJ1-1; d_gene: .; v_gene: TRBV5-1; abundance: .; CDR3aa: CASSLAGRNTEAFF; CDR3nt: TGCGCCAGCAGCTTGGCAGGGCGGAACACTGAAGCTTTCTTT
j_gene: TRBJ1-2; d_gene: TRBD1; v_gene: TRBV19; abundance: .; CDR3aa: CASSPTGTGDTYGYTF; CDR3nt: TGTGCCAGTTCTCCGACCGGGACAGGGGACACCTATGGCTACACCTTC
j_gene: TRBJ2-7; d_gene: .; v_gene: TRBV3-1/TRBV3-2; abundance: few; CDR3aa: CASSQARREQYF; CDR3nt: TGTGCCAGCAGCCAAGCGCGAAGAGAGCAGTACTTC
j_gene: TRBJ1-2; d_gene: TRBD1; v_gene: TRBV4-2; abundance: .; CDR3aa: CASSQDDRDYGYTF; CDR3nt: TGTGCCAGCAGCCAAGACGACAGGGACTATGGCTACACCTTC
j_gene: TRBJ2-5; d_gene: TRBD1; v_gene: TRBV29-1; abundance: .; CDR3aa: CSAGTGEETQYF; CDR3nt: TGCAGCGCCGGGACAGGGGAGGAGACCCAGTACTTC
j_gene: TRBJ2-3; d_gene: .; v_gene: TRBV6-2/TRBV6-3; abundance: .; CDR3aa: CASSYSRQHTQYF; CDR3nt: TGTGCCAGCAGTTACTCGCGGCAACATACGCAGTATTTT
j_gene: TRBJ2-1; d_gene: .; v_gene: TRBV18; abundance: .; CDR3aa: CASSPSRDYEQFF; CDR3nt: TGTGCCAGCTCACCGTCCCGGGACTATGAGCAGTTCTTC
j_gene: TRBJ1-6; d_gene: .; v_gene: TRBV20-1; abundance: .; CDR3aa: CSAQNTSPLHF; CDR3nt: TGCAGTGCCCAAAACACTTCACCCCTCCACTTT
j_gene: TRBJ2-2; d_gene: .; v_gene: TRBV5-8; abundance: .; CDR3aa: CASSLFPGFTGELFF; CDR3nt: TGTGCCAGCAGCTTGTTTCCGGGGTTCACCGGGGAGCTGTTTTTT
j_gene: TRBJ2-5; d_gene: .; v_gene: TRBV9; abundance: .; CDR3aa: CASSVGREQETQYF; CDR3nt: TGTGCCAGCAGCGTAGGGCGGGAACAAGAGACCCAGTACTTC
j_gene: TRBJ1-2; d_gene: .; v_gene: TRBV28; abundance: .; CDR3aa: CASISSVYGYTF; CDR3nt: TGTGCCAGCATTAGTTCCGTTTATGGCTACACCTTC
j_gene: TRBJ1-3; d_gene: .; v_gene: TRBV6-5; abundance: .; CDR3aa: CASSYSIERGNTIYF; CDR3nt: TGTGCCAGCAGTTACTCGATAGAGAGAGGAAACACCATATATTTT
j_gene: TRBJ2-7; d_gene: .; v_gene: TRBV19; abundance: .; CDR3aa: CASSIGGSGTHEQYF; CDR3nt: TGTGCCAGTAGTATAGGGGGCAGTGGTACCCACGAGCAGTACTTC
j_gene: TRBJ2-1; d_gene: TRBD2; v_gene: TRBV6-5; abundance: .; CDR3aa: CASSYTSEANEQFF; CDR3nt: TGTGCCAGCAGTTACACTAGCGAGGCGAATGAGCAGTTCTTC
j_gene: TRBJ2-5; d_gene: .; v_gene: TRBV24-1; abundance: .; CDR3aa: CATRQAGAETQYF; CDR3nt: TGTGCCACCCGACAGGCCGGGGCAGAGACCCAGTACTTC
j_gene: TRBJ1-3; d_gene: .; v_gene: TRBV7-9; abundance: .; CDR3aa: CASQGSGNTIYF; CDR3nt: TGTGCCAGCCAGGGCTCTGGAAACACCATATATTTT
j_gene: TRBJ2-7; d_gene: .; v_gene: TRBV6-5; abundance: .; CDR3aa: CASSYSKDSFYEQYF; CDR3nt: TGTGCCAGCAGTTACTCAAAGGACAGCTTCTACGAGCAGTACTTC